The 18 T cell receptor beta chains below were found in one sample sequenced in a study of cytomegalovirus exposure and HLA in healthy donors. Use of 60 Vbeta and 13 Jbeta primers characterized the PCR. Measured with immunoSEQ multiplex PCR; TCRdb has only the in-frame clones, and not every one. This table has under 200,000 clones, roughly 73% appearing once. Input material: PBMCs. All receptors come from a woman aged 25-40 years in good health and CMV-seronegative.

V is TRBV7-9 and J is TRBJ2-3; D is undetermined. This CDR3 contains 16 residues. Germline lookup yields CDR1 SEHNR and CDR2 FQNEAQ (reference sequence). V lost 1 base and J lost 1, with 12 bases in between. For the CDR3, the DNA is TGTGCCAGCAGCTTAGTTCGGGTTACTGGCACAGATACGCAGTATTTT. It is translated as CASSLVRVTGTDTQYF.

In DNA, the CDR3 is TGTGCCAGCAGTTTGCTCGGGGTCTTGAATGAAAAACTGTTTTTT. This translates into CASSLLGVLNEKLFF. V gene TRBV6-6 combines with J gene TRBJ1-4; no reliable D call. The CDR3 has 15 residues. V lost 4 bases and J 5 bases, leaving 14 bases between the germline ends. Germline CDR1 and CDR2: MNHNY and SVGAGI (reference sequence).

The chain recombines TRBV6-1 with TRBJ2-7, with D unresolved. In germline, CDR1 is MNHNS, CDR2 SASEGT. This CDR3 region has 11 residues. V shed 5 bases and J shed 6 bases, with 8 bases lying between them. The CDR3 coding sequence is TGTGCCAGCAGTTCCTCACTCGAGCAGTACTTC. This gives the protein CASSSSLEQYF.

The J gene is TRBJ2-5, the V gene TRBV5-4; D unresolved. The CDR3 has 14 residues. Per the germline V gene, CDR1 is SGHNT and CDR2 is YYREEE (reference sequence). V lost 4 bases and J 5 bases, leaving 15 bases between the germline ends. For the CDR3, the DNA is TGTGCCAGCAGCCCGGTTATCGGGTGGGAGACCCAGTACTTC. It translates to CASSPVIGWETQYF.

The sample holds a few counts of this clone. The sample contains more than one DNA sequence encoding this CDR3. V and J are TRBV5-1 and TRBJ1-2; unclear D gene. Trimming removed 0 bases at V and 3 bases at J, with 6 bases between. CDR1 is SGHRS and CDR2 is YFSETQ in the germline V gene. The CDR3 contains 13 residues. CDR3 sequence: CASSLEGDYGYTF. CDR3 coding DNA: TGCGCCAGCAGCTTGGAGGGAGACTATGGCTACACCTTC. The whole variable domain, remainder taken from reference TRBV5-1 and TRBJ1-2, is KAGVTQTPRYLIKTRGQQVTLSCSPISGHRSVSWYQQTPGQGLQFLFEYFSETQRNKGNFPGRFSGRQFSNSRSEMNVSTLELGDSALYLCASSLEGDYGYTFGSGTRLTVV.

The DNA for the CDR3 is TGTGCCGCCCGGTCCGGAAACACCATATATTTT. Translation gives CAARSGNTIYF. This chain connects TRBV6-6 to TRBJ1-3; D not certain. CDR3 length equals 11 residues. V was trimmed by 11 bases and J by 4 bases, leaving 9 bases between them. Germline V lookup: CDR1 MNHNY, CDR2 SVGAGI (reference sequence).

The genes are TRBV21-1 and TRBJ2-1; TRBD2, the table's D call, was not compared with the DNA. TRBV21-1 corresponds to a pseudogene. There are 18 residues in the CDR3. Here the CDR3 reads CASSKWDQRGDYYNEQFF. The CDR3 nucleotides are TGTGCCAGCAGCAAATGGGATCAACGGGGGGATTACTACAATGAGCAGTTCTTC.

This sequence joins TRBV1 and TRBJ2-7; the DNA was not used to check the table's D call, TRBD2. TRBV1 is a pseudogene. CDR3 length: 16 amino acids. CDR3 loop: CTSSLDVPRLAYEQYF. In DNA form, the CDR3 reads TGCACCAGCAGCCTCGACGTCCCGAGACTAGCCTACGAGCAGTACTTC.

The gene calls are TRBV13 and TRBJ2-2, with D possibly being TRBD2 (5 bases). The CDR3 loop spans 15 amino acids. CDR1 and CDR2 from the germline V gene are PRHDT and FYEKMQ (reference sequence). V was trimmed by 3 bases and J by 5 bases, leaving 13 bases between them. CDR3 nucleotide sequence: TGTGCCAGCAGCTTCCACCGGGGTGCTACCGGGGAGCTGTTTTTT. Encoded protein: CASSFHRGATGELFF.

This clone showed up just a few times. The CDR3 nucleotides read TGCGCCAGCAGCTTCACGGGGATGCTACAAGAGACCCAGTACTTC. Translation: CASSFTGMLQETQYF. This rearrangement joins TRBV5-1 to TRBJ2-5; maybe TRBD2 (5 bases). There are 15 residues in the CDR3. V was trimmed by 2 bases and J by 2 bases, leaving 13 bases between them. Per the germline V gene, CDR1 is SGHRS and CDR2 is YFSETQ.

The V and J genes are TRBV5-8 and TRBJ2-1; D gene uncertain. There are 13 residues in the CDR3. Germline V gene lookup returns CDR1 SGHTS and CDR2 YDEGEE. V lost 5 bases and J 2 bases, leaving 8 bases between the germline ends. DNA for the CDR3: TGTGCCAGCAGTGTCCGGGCCTACAATGAGCAGTTCTTC. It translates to CASSVRAYNEQFF. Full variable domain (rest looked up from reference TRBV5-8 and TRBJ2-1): EAGVTQSPTHLIKTRGQQATLRCSPISGHTSVYWYQQALGLGLQFLLWYDEGEERNRGNFPPRFSGRQFPNYSSELNVNALELEDSALYLCASSVRAYNEQFFGPGTRLTVL.

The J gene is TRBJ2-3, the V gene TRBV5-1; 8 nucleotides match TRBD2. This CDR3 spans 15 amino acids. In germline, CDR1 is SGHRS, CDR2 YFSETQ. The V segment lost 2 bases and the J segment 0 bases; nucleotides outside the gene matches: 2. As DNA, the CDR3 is TGCGCCAGCAGCTTTAGCGGGGCAAGCACAGATACGCAGTATTTT. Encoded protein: CASSFSGASTDTQYF.

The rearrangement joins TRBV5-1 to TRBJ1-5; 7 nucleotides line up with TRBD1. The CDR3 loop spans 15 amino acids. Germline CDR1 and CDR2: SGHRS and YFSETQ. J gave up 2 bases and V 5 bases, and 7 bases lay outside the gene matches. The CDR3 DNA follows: TGCGCCAGCAGTCCATGGACAGGAGGCAATCAGCCCCAGCATTTT. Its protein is CASSPWTGGNQPQHF.

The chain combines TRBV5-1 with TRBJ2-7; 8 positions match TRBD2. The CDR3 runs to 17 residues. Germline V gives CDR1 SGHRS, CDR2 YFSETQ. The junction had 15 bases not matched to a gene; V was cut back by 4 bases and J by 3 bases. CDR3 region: CASSVTATSGGFYEQYF. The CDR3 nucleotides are TGCGCCAGCAGCGTTACCGCCACGAGCGGGGGTTTCTACGAGCAGTACTTC.

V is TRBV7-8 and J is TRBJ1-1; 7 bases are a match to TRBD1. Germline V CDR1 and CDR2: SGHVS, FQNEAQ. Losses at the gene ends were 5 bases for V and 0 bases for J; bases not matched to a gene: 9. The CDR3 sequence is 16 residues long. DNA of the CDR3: TGTGCCAGCAGCCCCCGACAGGGACCCATGAACACTGAAGCTTTCTTT. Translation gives CASSPRQGPMNTEAFF.

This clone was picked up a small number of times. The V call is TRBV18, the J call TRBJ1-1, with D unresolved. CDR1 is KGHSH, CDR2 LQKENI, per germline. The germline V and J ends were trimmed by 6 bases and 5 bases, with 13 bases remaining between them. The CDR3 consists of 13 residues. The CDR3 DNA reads TGTGCCAGCTCCCCGGGGATGGGAACTGAAGCTTTCTTT. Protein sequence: CASSPGMGTEAFF.

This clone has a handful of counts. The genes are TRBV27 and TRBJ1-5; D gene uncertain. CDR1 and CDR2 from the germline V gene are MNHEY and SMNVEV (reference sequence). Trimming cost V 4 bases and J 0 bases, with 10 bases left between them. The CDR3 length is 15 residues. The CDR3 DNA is TGTGCCAGCAGTTATACAGCTTATAGCAATCAGCCCCAGCATTTT. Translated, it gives CASSYTAYSNQPQHF.

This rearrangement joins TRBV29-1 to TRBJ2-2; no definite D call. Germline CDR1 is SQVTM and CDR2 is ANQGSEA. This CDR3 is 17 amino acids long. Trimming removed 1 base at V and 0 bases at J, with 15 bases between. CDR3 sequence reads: CSVEVMRLNANTGELFF. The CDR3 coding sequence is TGCAGCGTTGAAGTTATGCGACTTAATGCGAACACCGGGGAGCTGTTTTTT.